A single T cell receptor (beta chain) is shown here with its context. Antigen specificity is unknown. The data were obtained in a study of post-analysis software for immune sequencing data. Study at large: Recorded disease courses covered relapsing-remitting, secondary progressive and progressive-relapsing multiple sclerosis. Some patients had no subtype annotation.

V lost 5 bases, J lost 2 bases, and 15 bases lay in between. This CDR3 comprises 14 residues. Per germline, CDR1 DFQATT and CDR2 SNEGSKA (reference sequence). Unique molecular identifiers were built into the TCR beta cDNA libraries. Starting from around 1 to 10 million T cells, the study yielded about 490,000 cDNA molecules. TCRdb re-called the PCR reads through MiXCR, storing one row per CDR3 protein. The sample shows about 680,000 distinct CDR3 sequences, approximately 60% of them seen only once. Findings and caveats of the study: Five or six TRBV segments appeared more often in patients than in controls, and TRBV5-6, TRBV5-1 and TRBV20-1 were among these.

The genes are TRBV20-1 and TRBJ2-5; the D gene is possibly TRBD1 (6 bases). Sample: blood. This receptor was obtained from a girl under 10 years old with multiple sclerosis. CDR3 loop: CSACQQGEQETQYF. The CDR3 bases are TGCAGTGCTTGCCAACAGGGAGAACAAGAGACCCAGTACTTC.